Each of the 26 T cell receptor beta chains below was sequenced from the same sample in a study of CD8 T cells in ankylosing spondylitis. TCRdb recomputed calls from the 5' RACE reads with MiXCR, one row per CDR3 protein. The table lists roughly 160,000 distinct CDR3 sequences, more than 9% of them singletons. The specimen sequenced was blood, either unsorted or a sorted T cell fraction (not recorded which). All receptors derive from a male donor with ankylosing spondylitis or in good health (not recorded which).

In this sample, this clonotype turned up many times. The rearrangement links TRBV29-1 to TRBJ2-1; 10 nucleotides line up with TRBD1. The CDR3 is 15 amino acids. From germline, CDR1 is SQVTM and CDR2 ANQGSEA. Trimming at V came to 3 bases and at J to 7 bases, leaving 9 bases not matched to a gene. The DNA for the CDR3 is TGCAGCGTTGAGTTGGACAGGGGGTTTTGGAATGAGCAGTTCTTC. Residues: CSVELDRGFWNEQFF.

This clonotype appeared a few times. The V call is TRBV29-1, the J call TRBJ1-1; weak D call: TRBD1 (6 bases). The CDR3 covers 12 residues. The germline V gene has CDR1 SQVTM and CDR2 ANQGSEA. Trimming took off 4 bases at V and 8 bases at J, with 14 bases between the two ends. CDR3 amino acids: CSVVQGASEAFF. CDR3 DNA sequence: TGCAGCGTTGTACAGGGCGCGTCGGAAGCTTTCTTT.

This sequence joins TRBV20-1 and TRBJ2-1, with 11 bases that match TRBD2. This CDR3 region has 16 residues. V trimming: 5 bases; J trimming: 2 bases; junction bases outside the gene matches: 8. Germline CDR1 DFQATT, CDR2 SNEGSKA (reference sequence). Here the CDR3 reads CSAVRSGGVPYNEQFF. For the CDR3, the DNA is TGCAGTGCTGTCCGTAGCGGGGGGGTTCCCTACAATGAGCAGTTCTTC.

This clonotype was counted ten times or more. This rearrangement joins TRBV6-1 to TRBJ2-1; the match to TRBD2 covers 12 bases. CDR1 MNHNS and CDR2 SASEGT come from the germline V gene. The CDR3 contains 15 residues. V was pared by 6 bases and J by 6 bases, with 6 bases of the junction left unmatched. The CDR3 spells CASSLAGGRFNEQFF. CDR3 in DNA: TGTGCCAGCAGCCTAGCGGGAGGGAGATTCAATGAGCAGTTCTTC.

At least ten counts were recorded for this clonotype. This chain connects TRBV24-1 to TRBJ2-1; no reliable D call. Looked up from germline, CDR1 is KGHDR and CDR2 is SFDVKD. Between the trimmed V and J ends, which lost 3 bases and 0 bases, there was a span of 5 bases. The CDR3 is made up of 14 amino acids. CDR3 sequence reads: CATSDQYSYNEQFF. The CDR3 region has the DNA TGTGCCACCAGTGATCAGTACTCCTACAATGAGCAGTTCTTC.

In DNA form, the CDR3 reads TGTGCCAGCTCTCTACGGGGGGAATGGCCGAACACTGAAGCTTTCTTT. Translating it yields CASSLRGEWPNTEAFF. The genes are TRBV18 and TRBJ1-1; a possible D gene is TRBD1 (5 bases). Germline CDR1 and CDR2: KGHSH and LQKENI. V gave up 6 bases and J gave up 1 base, with 18 bases separating them. The CDR3 is made up of 16 amino acids. Full variable domain (rest looked up from reference TRBV18 and TRBJ1-1): NAGVMQNPRHLVRRRGQEARLRCSPMKGHSHVYWYRQLPEEGLKFMVYLQKENIIDESGMPKERFSAEFPKEGPSILRIQQVVRGDSAAYFCASSLRGEWPNTEAFFGQGTRLTVV.

This clonotype was seen repeatedly, ten times or more. CDR3 nucleotide sequence: TGCGCCAGCAGCGGTGAACGAAGGAGCACAGATACGCAGTATTTT. Its protein is CASSGERRSTDTQYF. V gene TRBV5-1 combines with J gene TRBJ2-3; D gene ambiguous. Per the germline V gene, CDR1 is SGHRS and CDR2 is YFSETQ. V lost 4 bases and J 0 bases, leaving 12 bases between the germline ends. The CDR3 contains 15 residues.

This clonotype has a handful of counts. This chain joins TRBV10-1 and TRBJ1-2, with D possibly TRBD1 on 5 matching bases. CDR1 WNHNN and CDR2 SYGVQD come from the germline V gene (reference sequence). V was trimmed by 5 bases and J by 4 bases, leaving 11 bases between them. CDR3 length: 13 residues. In nucleotides, the CDR3 is TGCGCCAGCAGTCCGGGACCGGTCTATGGCTACACCTTC. Translated, it gives CASSPGPVYGYTF.

This clonotype has a count of ten or more. The V and J genes are TRBV4-1 and TRBJ2-3; 8 nucleotides match TRBD1. Unmatched junction bases numbered 11, after V lost 0 bases and J lost 6 bases. The CDR3 is 17 amino acids. Germline values: CDR1 MGHRA, CDR2 YSYEKL. CDR3 protein: CASSQDWSGGAADTQYF. CDR3 sequence (DNA): TGCGCCAGCAGCCAAGATTGGTCAGGGGGCGCCGCCGATACGCAGTATTTT.

This clonotype has more than one count but fewer than ten. The CDR3 DNA reads TGTGCCAGCAGCTTTGGGGCGAGGGGCCAAGAGACCCAGTACTTC. Amino acids: CASSFGARGQETQYF. The V and J genes are TRBV7-9 and TRBJ2-5; D may match TRBD1 or TRBD2 (5 bases each). From germline, CDR1 is SEHNR and CDR2 FQNEAQ (reference sequence). The CDR3 runs 15 residues. The ends were cut back, 3 bases at V and 1 base at J, with 12 bases in the middle.

This clonotype was counted a few times. This chain links TRBV7-2 with TRBJ2-2, with D perhaps TRBD2 (5 bases). V was cut by 0 bases and J by 6 bases, with 11 bases left in between. Germline CDR1 SGHTA, CDR2 FQGNSA. The CDR3 has 15 amino acids. The CDR3 here is CASSLATGMAGELFF. For the CDR3, the DNA is TGTGCCAGCAGCTTAGCGACCGGGATGGCCGGGGAGCTGTTTTTT.

This clonotype was seen a few times. This chain links TRBV3-1 with TRBJ2-2; no clear D. This CDR3 contains 15 residues. The V gene's germline CDR1 is LGHDT and CDR2 YNNKEL (reference sequence). Trimming removed 1 base from V and 4 bases from J, with 10 bases in between. The CDR3: CASSQAVPSTGELFF. The CDR3 DNA follows: TGTGCCAGCAGCCAAGCGGTTCCGAGCACCGGGGAGCTGTTTTTT.

This clonotype was detected ten times or more. This chain joins TRBV10-3 and TRBJ1-2, with 7 bases identical to TRBD1. Germline trimming cut 4 bases from V and 7 bases from J; bases unmatched to any gene: 15. The CDR3 has 16 residues. CDR1 is ENHRY, CDR2 SYGVKD, per germline. CDR3 coding DNA: TGTGCCATCAGTGGAGAAGGGGGCCCTCCTGATAGTGGCTACACCTTC. Encoded protein: CAISGEGGPPDSGYTF.

This clonotype was counted at least ten times. The V and J genes are TRBV20-1 and TRBJ1-4, with no clear D. Deletions cut 0 bases from V and 4 bases from J, with 21 bases between. Germline CDR1 is DFQATT and CDR2 is SNEGSKA (reference sequence). This CDR3 contains 18 residues. The CDR3 is CSARDFEGAGSFNEKLFF. The CDR3 DNA is TGCAGTGCTAGAGATTTTGAGGGCGCAGGCTCGTTTAATGAAAAACTGTTTTTT.

For this clonotype: Since a much larger clone is just one base distant, this may be a read error. The chain employs TRBV10-3 and TRBJ1-1, with 9 bases matching TRBD1. Trimming at V came to 2 bases and at J to 1 base, leaving 2 bases not matched to a gene. This CDR3 is built from 15 residues. The germline V gene has CDR1 ENHRY and CDR2 SYGVKD. The CDR3 loop is CAISEDRGGNTEAFF. Written as DNA, the CDR3 is TGTGCCATCAGTGAGGACAGGGGGGGGAACACTGAAGCTTTCTTT.

This clonotype was observed a handful of times. The chain carries TRBV7-8 and TRBJ2-5; TRBD2 matches at 10 bases. Germline lookup yields CDR1 SGHVS and CDR2 FQNEAQ. With 7 bases clipped from V and 5 bases from J, the junction kept 7 bases outside the gene matches. The CDR3 totals 14 residues. The CDR3 DNA follows: TGTGCCAGCAATCCGGGACTAGCGACGGAGACCCAGTACTTC. Its protein product is CASNPGLATETQYF.

This clonotype was observed many times. The chain recombines TRBV20-1 with TRBJ1-2; 7 bases fit TRBD1. The trim removed 5 bases at V and 2 bases at J, leaving 5 bases unmatched. This CDR3 comprises 13 residues. Per the germline V gene, CDR1 is DFQATT and CDR2 is SNEGSKA (reference sequence). Here the CDR3 DNA reads TGCAGTGCTCCTGGACAGGCAAACTATGGCTACACCTTC. It specifies CSAPGQANYGYTF.

This chain uses TRBV6-2 or TRBV6-3 with TRBJ2-5, with 10 bases matching TRBD2. This CDR3 is built from 15 residues. In germline, CDR1 is MNHEY, CDR2 SVGEGT. After removal of 3 bases from V and 4 bases from J, the junction contained 5 bases not matched to a gene. The CDR3: CASSYSGGSIETQYF. The DNA for the CDR3 is TGTGCCAGCAGTTATAGCGGGGGGTCAATAGAGACCCAGTACTTC.

Ten or more counts support this clonotype. The rearrangement joins TRBV25-1 to TRBJ1-4; TRBD1 might be the D (5 bases). V lost 4 bases and J 0 bases, leaving 27 bases between the germline ends. Germline V gene sequence: CDR1 MGHDK, CDR2 SYGVNS. This CDR3 is built from 21 residues. CDR3 amino acids: CASSGETGTLPTSATNEKLFF. DNA of the CDR3: TGTGCCAGCAGTGGGGAGACCGGGACCCTCCCCACTTCCGCAACTAATGAAAAACTGTTTTTT.

The V call is TRBV29-1, the J call TRBJ1-1; 7 bases are shared with TRBD1. The junction had 6 bases not matched to a gene; V was cut back by 5 bases and J by 0 bases. Germline V CDR1 and CDR2: SQVTM, ANQGSEA. This CDR3 has 14 amino acids. In DNA, the CDR3 is TGCAGCGTTACCCTGACAGGGATGAACACTGAAGCTTTCTTT. Translating it yields CSVTLTGMNTEAFF.

The sample holds many counts of this clonotype. The chain uses TRBV5-1 and TRBJ2-3; 10 bases are a match to TRBD1. The junction had 4 bases not matched to a gene; V was cut back by 4 bases and J by 5 bases. This CDR3 contains 14 residues. Germline assignment: CDR1 SGHRS and CDR2 YFSETQ. The CDR3 loop reads CASSLGQGGDTQYF. CDR3 in DNA: TGCGCCAGCAGCCTCGGACAGGGGGGAGATACGCAGTATTTT.

This clonotype has a handful of counts. The chain combines TRBV5-6 with TRBJ1-4; TRBD1 matches at 9 bases. The V and J ends lost 4 bases and 7 bases, in that order; junction bases with no gene match: 11. The CDR3 contains 16 residues. Germline V lookup: CDR1 SGHDT, CDR2 YYEEEE. The CDR3 region is CASSPGGQGWGEKLFF. For the CDR3, the DNA is TGTGCCAGCAGCCCGGGGGGACAGGGCTGGGGTGAAAAACTGTTTTTT.

For this clonotype: A read error is possible here, since a much larger clone lies one base away. The chain carries TRBV11-2 and TRBJ1-4, with D perhaps matching TRBD1 (5 bases). Looked up from germline, CDR1 is SGHAT and CDR2 is FQNNGV. There are 14 residues in the CDR3. CDR3 protein: CASSSRQGNETLFF. As DNA, the CDR3 is TGTGCCAGCAGCTCCCGGCAGGGTAATGAAACACTGTTTTTT.

This clonotype occurred many times. This chain links TRBV5-4 with TRBJ2-1; 9 nucleotides match TRBD1. The V gene end was trimmed by 1 base and the J gene end by 3 bases; junction bases not matched to a gene: 11. The CDR3 runs 18 residues. Germline assignment: CDR1 SGHNT and CDR2 YYREEE (reference sequence). CDR3 residues: CASSLLGQGSVGYNEQFF. The CDR3 DNA sequence: TGTGCCAGCAGCTTGCTGGGACAGGGATCGGTTGGCTACAATGAGCAGTTCTTC.

This clonotype was picked up many times. The V and J genes are TRBV6-2 or TRBV6-3 and TRBJ2-1; 13 positions match TRBD2. V trimming: 7 bases; J trimming: 9 bases; junction bases outside the gene matches: 6. There are 14 residues in the CDR3. Germline V gives CDR1 MNHEY, CDR2 SVGEGT. CDR3 amino acids: CASTRTSGGTEQFF. The DNA for the CDR3 is TGTGCCAGCACCCGGACTAGCGGGGGAACTGAGCAGTTCTTC.

This clonotype was detected ten times or more. The J gene is TRBJ2-1, the V gene TRBV3-1; D is perhaps TRBD2 (6 bases). The CDR3 runs to 13 residues. CDR1 LGHDT and CDR2 YNNKEL come from the germline V gene (reference sequence). V was cut by 6 bases and J by 10 bases, with 16 bases left in between. The DNA of the CDR3 is TGTGCCAGCAGGTCGGGACTCTGGGGAGAGCAGTTCTTC. Its protein product is CASRSGLWGEQFF.